Listed below are T cell receptor beta chains from one sample, sequenced in a study of spatial heterogeneity in lung cancer. Via MiXCR, TCRdb re-called the 5' RACE reads, giving one row per CDR3 protein. In the table there are some 25,000 distinct CDR3 sequences, around 13% of which are singletons. The source material was PBMCs, sampled at surgery. Receptors were obtained from a female donor with early-stage non-small cell lung cancer. Both conserved end residues are part of each CDR3. A D gene is named only where the DNA matches it firmly. Only part of the rows carry a size: once, few, many, or a class if the clone is expanded.

V gene: TRBV7-8; clone size: -; D gene: -; J gene: TRBJ1-2; CDR3 DNA: TGTGCCAGCAGCTTGGCTAGTGTGTACACCTTC; CDR3 protein: CASSLASVYTF
V gene: TRBV3-1; clone size: many; D gene: -; J gene: TRBJ2-2; CDR3 DNA: TGTGCCAGCAGCCAAGATTTGACAGGCGCCGGGGAGCTGTTTTTT; CDR3 protein: CASSQDLTGAGELFF
V gene: TRBV27; clone size: few; D gene: TRBD1; J gene: TRBJ1-5; CDR3 DNA: TGTGCCAGCAGTTTATTGGGGACAGGGCTACAGCCCCAGCATTTT; CDR3 protein: CASSLLGTGLQPQHF
V gene: TRBV27; clone size: many; D gene: TRBD1; J gene: TRBJ2-5; CDR3 DNA: TGTGCCAGCAGTTTGGTCGAGACAGGGACAGAGACCCAGTACTTC; CDR3 protein: CASSLVETGTETQYF
V gene: TRBV3-1; clone size: many; D gene: -; J gene: TRBJ2-5; CDR3 DNA: TGTGCCAGCAGCCAAGGAGTTCGGAGCCAAGAGACCCAGTACTTC; CDR3 protein: CASSQGVRSQETQYF
V gene: TRBV18; clone size: once; D gene: TRBD2; J gene: TRBJ2-7; CDR3 DNA: TGTGCCAGCTCACCACAACCGGGACTATTACCCTTCGAGCAGTACTTC; CDR3 protein: CASSPQPGLLPFEQYF
V gene: TRBV30; clone size: many; D gene: -; J gene: TRBJ1-1; CDR3 DNA: TGTGCCTTGGACCGGGGTATGAACACTGAAGCTTTCTTT; CDR3 protein: CALDRGMNTEAFF
V gene: TRBV6-2/TRBV6-3; clone size: many; D gene: -; J gene: TRBJ1-1; CDR3 DNA: TGTGCCAGCCGTTGGGAGACACACTCGCGTGAAGCTTTCTTT; CDR3 protein: CASRWETHSREAFF
V gene: TRBV29-1; clone size: -; D gene: -; J gene: TRBJ1-2; CDR3 DNA: TGCAGCGTTCTTGGGGCCGGCTATGGCTACACCTTC; CDR3 protein: CSVLGAGYGYTF
V gene: TRBV7-9; clone size: -; D gene: TRBD1; J gene: TRBJ1-1; CDR3 DNA: TGTGCCAGCAGGACGGGACAGGTTAACACTGAAGCTTTCTTT; CDR3 protein: CASRTGQVNTEAFF
V gene: TRBV2; clone size: few; D gene: -; J gene: TRBJ2-5; CDR3 DNA: TGTGCCAGCAGTGAGTTAGGGGTCCAAGAGACCCAGTACTTC; CDR3 protein: CASSELGVQETQYF